Described below is a single TCR beta chain sequence and its context. The antigen is undetermined. This record belongs to a study of T cells in localized non-small cell lung cancer. Findings and caveats of the study: A higher density of T cells in blood coincided with extended overall survival.

Clones were read by immunoSEQ multiplex PCR, and TCRdb kept only the in-frame ones, dropping some. The table has around 64,000 clones, about nine tenths seen once. The V gene end was trimmed by 5 bases and the J gene end by 4 bases; junction bases not matched to a gene: 9. Germline V lookup: CDR1 LNHDA, CDR2 SQIVND (reference sequence). The CDR3 length is 15 residues. This sequence joins TRBV19 and TRBJ2-7; 9 nucleotides align to TRBD1. The sample consisted of peripheral blood, taken before any cancer treatment. This sequence originates from a man aged 40 to 75 with stage I lung adenocarcinoma. This CDR3 reads CASSLSGTGFYEQYF. The CDR3 DNA reads TGTGCCAGTAGTTTGTCCGGGACAGGGTTTTACGAGCAGTACTTC.